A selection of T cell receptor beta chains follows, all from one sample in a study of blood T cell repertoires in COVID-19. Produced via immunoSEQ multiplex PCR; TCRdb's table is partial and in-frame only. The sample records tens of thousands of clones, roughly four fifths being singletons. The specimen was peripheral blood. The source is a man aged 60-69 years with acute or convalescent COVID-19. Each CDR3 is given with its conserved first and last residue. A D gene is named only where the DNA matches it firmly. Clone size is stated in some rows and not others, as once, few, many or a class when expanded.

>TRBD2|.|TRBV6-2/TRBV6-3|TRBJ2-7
CASSSSRSGNYEQYF
TGTGCCAGCAGTTCCTCAAGAAGCGGGAATTACGAGCAGTACTTC
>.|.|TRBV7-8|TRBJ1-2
CASSQFTGSYGYTF
TGTGCCAGCAGCCAATTTACAGGGTCCTATGGCTACACCTTC
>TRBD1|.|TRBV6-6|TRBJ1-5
CASRLLRDREDQPQHF
TGTGCCAGCCGACTCTTGAGGGACAGGGAAGATCAGCCCCAGCATTTT
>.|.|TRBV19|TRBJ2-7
CASSPSSVTYEQYF
TGTGCCAGTAGTCCCTCGTCAGTTACCTACGAGCAGTACTTC
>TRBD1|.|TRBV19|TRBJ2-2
CASSWGQGFTGELFF
TGTGCCAGTAGCTGGGGACAGGGCTTCACCGGGGAGCTGTTTTTT
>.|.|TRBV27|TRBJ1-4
CASSPPPGNEKLFF
TGTGCCAGCAGTCCTCCACCAGGGAATGAAAAACTGTTTTTT
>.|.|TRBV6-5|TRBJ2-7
CASSYGGEGFYEQYF
TGTGCCAGCAGTTACGGAGGGGAAGGTTTCTACGAGCAGTACTTC
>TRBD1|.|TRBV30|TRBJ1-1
CAWSLGQGDTEAFF
TGTGCCTGGAGCCTAGGACAGGGGGACACTGAAGCTTTCTTT
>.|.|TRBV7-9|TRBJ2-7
CASRGPNRYEQYF
TGTGCCAGCCGCGGGCCGAACCGCTACGAGCAGTACTTC
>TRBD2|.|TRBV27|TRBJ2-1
CASSLAGRNEQFF
TGTGCCAGCAGTCTAGCGGGGAGGAATGAGCAGTTCTTC
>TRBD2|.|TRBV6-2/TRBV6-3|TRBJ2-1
CASSPPGLAGLNEQFF
TGTGCCAGCAGTCCACCGGGACTAGCGGGTCTCAATGAGCAGTTCTTC
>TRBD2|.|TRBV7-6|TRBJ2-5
CASTSLPLAGGGETQYF
TGTGCCAGCACCTCCCTCCCCCTAGCGGGGGGGGGAGAGACCCAGTACTTC
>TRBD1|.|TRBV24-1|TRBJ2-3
CATSDPGTGLADTQYF
TGTGCCACCAGTGATCCCGGGACAGGGTTAGCAGATACGCAGTATTTT
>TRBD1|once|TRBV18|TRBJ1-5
CASSPTGDGNQPQHF
TGTGCCAGCTCACCCACAGGGGACGGCAATCAGCCCCAGCATTTT
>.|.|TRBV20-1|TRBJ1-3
CSASRLSGNTIYF
TGCAGTGCTAGTAGACTCTCTGGAAACACCATATATTTT
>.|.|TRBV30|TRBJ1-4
CAWSVAEKLFF
TGTGCCTGGAGTGTAGCCGAAAAACTGTTTTTT
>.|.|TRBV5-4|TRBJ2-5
CASSLDLVVETQYF
TGTGCCAGCAGCTTGGACTTGGTAGTAGAGACCCAGTACTTC
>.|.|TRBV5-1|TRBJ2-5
CASSQRAGQETQYF
TGCGCCAGCAGCCAGAGGGCAGGACAAGAGACCCAGTACTTC
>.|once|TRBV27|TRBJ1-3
CASMEQNTIYF
TGTGCCAGCATGGAGCAAAACACCATATATTTT
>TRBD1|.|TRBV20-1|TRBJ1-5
CSASSEQGGNQPQHF
TGCAGTGCTAGTTCGGAACAGGGGGGGAATCAGCCCCAGCATTTT
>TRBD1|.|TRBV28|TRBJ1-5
CASSLLGTGRQPQHF
TGTGCCAGCAGTTTATTGGGGACAGGGCGTCAGCCCCAGCATTTT
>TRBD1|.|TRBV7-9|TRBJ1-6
CASGTGGGSNSPLHF
TGTGCCAGCGGGACAGGAGGGGGTTCTAATTCACCCCTCCACTTT
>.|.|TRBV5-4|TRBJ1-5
CASSSGPTNQPQHF
TGTGCCAGCAGCTCAGGGCCGACCAATCAGCCCCAGCATTTT
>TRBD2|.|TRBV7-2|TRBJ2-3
CASSLTSGRQTSTDTQYF
TGTGCCAGCAGCCTTACTAGCGGGAGACAAACTAGCACAGATACGCAGTATTTT
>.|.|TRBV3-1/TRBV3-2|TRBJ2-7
CASSDYRAQAYEQYF
TGTGCCAGCAGCGATTACAGGGCGCAAGCCTACGAGCAGTACTTC
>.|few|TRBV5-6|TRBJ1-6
CASSPLRTGYNSPLHF
TGTGCCAGCAGCCCCCTCCGCACAGGGTACAATTCACCCCTCCACTTT
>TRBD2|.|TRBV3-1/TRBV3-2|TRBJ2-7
CASSQGLAGHEQYF
TGTGCCAGCAGCCAAGGGCTAGCGGGACACGAGCAGTACTTC
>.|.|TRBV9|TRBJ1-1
CASSVGGGGDTEAFF
TGTGCCAGCAGCGTAGGAGGAGGGGGGGACACTGAAGCTTTCTTT
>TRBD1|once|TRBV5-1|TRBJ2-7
CASSQGQGAYEQYF
TGCGCCAGCAGCCAGGGACAGGGGGCCTACGAGCAGTACTTC
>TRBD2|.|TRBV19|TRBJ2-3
CASSILPSGGGDTQYF
TGTGCCAGTAGTATATTACCTAGCGGGGGGGGAGATACGCAGTATTTT
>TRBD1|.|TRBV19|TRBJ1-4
CASSLGQGFEKLFF
TGTGCCAGTAGTCTGGGACAGGGTTTTGAAAAACTGTTTTTT
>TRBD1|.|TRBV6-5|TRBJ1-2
CASSYLRTGQGEGYTF
TGTGCCAGCAGTTACTTAAGGACAGGCCAGGGCGAGGGCTACACCTTC
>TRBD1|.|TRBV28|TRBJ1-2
CASSSLPGTGYGYTF
TGTGCCAGCAGTTCTCTTCCCGGGACAGGCTATGGCTACACCTTC
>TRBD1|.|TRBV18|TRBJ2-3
CASSPRDRSTDTQYF
TGTGCCAGCTCCCCCCGGGACAGGAGCACAGATACGCAGTATTTT
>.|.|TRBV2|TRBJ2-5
CASKPEETQYF
TGTGCCAGCAAGCCCGAAGAGACCCAGTACTTC
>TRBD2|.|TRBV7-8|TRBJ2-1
CASSLEGGSGDEQFF
TGTGCCAGCAGCTTAGAAGGCGGGAGTGGCGATGAGCAGTTCTTC
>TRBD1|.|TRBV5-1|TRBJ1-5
CASSFSGGNNQPQHF
TGCGCCAGCAGCTTCTCAGGGGGCAACAATCAGCCCCAGCATTTT
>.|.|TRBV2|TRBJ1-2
CASLLTDLPYGYTF
TGTGCCAGCCTACTGACAGACCTTCCCTATGGCTACACCTTC
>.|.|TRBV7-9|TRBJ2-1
CASSYEDSYNEQFF
TGTGCCAGCAGCTACGAAGACTCTTACAATGAGCAGTTCTTC
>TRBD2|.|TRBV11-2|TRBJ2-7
CASSSLAGQNYEQYF
TGTGCCAGCAGCTCGCTAGCGGGACAGAACTACGAGCAGTACTTC
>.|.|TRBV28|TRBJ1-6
CASGNWRNSPLHF
TGTGCCAGCGGGAATTGGAGGAATTCACCCCTCCACTTT
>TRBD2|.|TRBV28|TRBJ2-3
CASSLSPGRESTDTQYF
TGTGCCAGCAGTTTATCCCCGGGGCGGGAGTCCACAGATACGCAGTATTTT
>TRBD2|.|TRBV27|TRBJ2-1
CASKGVLAGANEQFF
TGTGCCAGCAAAGGTGTCCTAGCGGGGGCCAATGAGCAGTTCTTC
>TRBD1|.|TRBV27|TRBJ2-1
CASRRGQGYNEQFF
TGTGCCAGCCGCCGCGGACAGGGGTACAATGAGCAGTTCTTC
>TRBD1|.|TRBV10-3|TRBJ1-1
CAISEQGANTEAFF
TGTGCCATCAGTGAACAGGGGGCGAACACTGAAGCTTTCTTT
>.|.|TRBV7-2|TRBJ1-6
CASSFVNSPLHF
TGTGCCAGCAGCTTCGTTAATTCACCCCTCCACTTT
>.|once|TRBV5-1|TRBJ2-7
CASSLEGTNSYEQYF
TGCGCCAGCAGCTTGGAGGGGACAAATTCCTACGAGCAGTACTTC
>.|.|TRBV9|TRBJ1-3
CASSGPFEGSGNTIYF
TGTGCCAGCAGCGGCCCTTTCGAGGGTTCTGGAAACACCATATATTTT
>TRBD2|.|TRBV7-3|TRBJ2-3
CASSLNPSGGTDTQYF
TGTGCCAGCAGCTTAAATCCTAGCGGGGGGACAGATACGCAGTATTTT
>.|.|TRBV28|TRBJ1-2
CASSPSEGPILGGYTF
TGTGCCAGCAGTCCTTCGGAAGGCCCAATACTAGGGGGCTACACCTTC
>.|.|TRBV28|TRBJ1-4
CASSLAQGGEKLFF
TGTGCCAGCAGTTTAGCGCAGGGTGGCGAAAAACTGTTTTTT
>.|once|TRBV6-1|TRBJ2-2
CAARRVDTGELFF
TGTGCCGCCCGGAGGGTGGACACCGGGGAGCTGTTTTTT
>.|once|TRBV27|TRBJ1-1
CASSLGGAGTEAFF
TGTGCCAGCAGTTTAGGGGGGGCGGGAACTGAAGCTTTCTTT
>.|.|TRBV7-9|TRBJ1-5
CASERGDNQPQHF
TGTGCCAGCGAGCGGGGGGACAATCAGCCCCAGCATTTT